This entry lists 20 T cell receptor beta chains sequenced from one sample in a study of shared clonotypes between healthy human individuals. Terminally differentiated effector memory CD45RA+ cells were excluded from the naive CD8 cells, which were CD45RO-negative and positively selected for CCR7. Using immunoSEQ multiplex PCR, the repertoire was profiled, and TCRdb retains in-frame clones only, with some absent. The sample records some 2,000,000 clones, roughly 95% being singletons. Sequenced material: naive CD8+ T cells sorted from blood. The receptors shown here come from a man younger than 30 in good health.

The chain carries TRBV7-2 and TRBJ2-7; 7 bases align to TRBD1. Looked up from germline, CDR1 is SGHTA and CDR2 is FQGNSA. The junction had 7 bases not matched to a gene; V was cut back by 5 bases and J by 3 bases. The CDR3 sequence is 14 residues long. The CDR3 sequence is CASSLPTGYYEQYF. CDR3 in DNA: TGTGCCAGCAGCCTCCCGACAGGGTACTACGAGCAGTACTTC.

Concerning this clone itself: The identical CDR3 is also encoded by other nucleotide sequences in the sample. The rearrangement links TRBV29-1 to TRBJ2-1; 16 nucleotides agree with TRBD2. Germline CDR1 is SQVTM and CDR2 is ANQGSEA. After removal of 3 bases from V and 7 bases from J, the junction contained 0 bases not matched to a gene. There are 14 residues in the CDR3. CDR3 residues: CSVEGLAGGNEQFF. For the CDR3, the DNA is TGCAGCGTTGAGGGACTAGCGGGGGGGAATGAGCAGTTCTTC.

Notes on this clone: In the same sample, other DNA sequences code for this CDR3. The chain uses TRBV30 and TRBJ2-3; D gene unclear. This CDR3 comprises 12 residues. Germline V gene sequence: CDR1 GTSNPN, CDR2 SVGIG (reference sequence). V was shortened by 0 bases and J by 4 bases, with 5 bases between the two germline ends. In DNA form, the CDR3 reads TGTGCCTGGAGTGTACTTTCAGATACGCAGTATTTT. Translation: CAWSVLSDTQYF. Complete variable domain (other parts from reference TRBV30 and TRBJ2-3): SQTIHQWPATLVQPVGSPLSLECTVEGTSNPNLYWYRQAAGRGLQLLFYSVGIGQISSEVPQNLSASRPQDRQFILSSKKLLLSDSGFYLCAWSVLSDTQYFGPGTRLTVL.

The chain employs TRBV12-2 and TRBJ1-6; the D call TRBD1 from the table was never checked on the DNA. TRBV12-2 is deemed a pseudogene. The CDR3 sequence is 13 residues long. The CDR3 DNA reads as TGTGCAAGTCGCTCGGGACAGCATTCACCCCTCCACTTT. Its protein product is CASRSGQHSPLHF.

Remarks on this clone: Other DNA sequences from this sample encode an identical CDR3 as well. The chain links TRBV2 to TRBJ1-4; a weak D match, TRBD1 (5 bases). CDR1 and CDR2 from the germline V gene are SNHLY and FYNNEI. The V end was cut by 4 bases, the J end by 8 bases, with 11 bases between. This CDR3 has 13 amino acids. The CDR3 nucleotides read TGTGCCAGCAGTGGACTTGGGGGAGAAAAACTGTTTTTT. It translates to CASSGLGGEKLFF.

The gene calls are TRBV4-2 and TRBJ1-3, with 8 bases that match TRBD1. Trimming cost V 0 bases and J 4 bases; bases outside gene matches: 5. The CDR3 totals 16 residues. The germline gives CDR1 LGHNA, CDR2 YNFKEQ. CDR3 nucleotide sequence: TGTGCCAGCAGCCAAGAGCAGGGGGCAGAGGGAAACACCATATATTTT. Translating it yields CASSQEQGAEGNTIYF.

The J gene is TRBJ2-1, the V gene TRBV28; D not resolved. The CDR3 is 10 amino acids. Germline CDR1 MDHEN, CDR2 SYDVKM. The V end lost 3 bases, the J end lost 12 bases, and 6 bases lay between the germline ends. The CDR3 is CASSFGPQFF. DNA of the CDR3: TGTGCCAGCAGTTTCGGGCCGCAGTTCTTC.

J is TRBJ2-7 and V is TRBV5-4; 8 bases match TRBD1. Germline V lookup: CDR1 SGHNT, CDR2 YYREEE (reference sequence). V lost 4 bases and J lost 5; bases outside the gene matches: 8. The CDR3 covers 14 residues. In nucleotides, the CDR3 is TGTGCCAGCAGCAACCAGGGACAGGTGGACGAGCAGTACTTC. Its translation: CASSNQGQVDEQYF. Based on the CDR3 plus reference TRBV5-4 and TRBJ2-7, the full variable domain is ETGVTQSPTHLIKTRGQQVTLRCSSQSGHNTVSWYQQALGQGPQFIFQYYREEENGRGNFPPRFSGLQFPNYSSELNVNALELDDSALYLCASSNQGQVDEQYFGPGTRLTVT.

The chain combines TRBV30 with TRBJ1-3, with 7 nucleotides matching TRBD1. V shed 5 bases and J 4 bases; nucleotides not matched to a gene: 8. In germline, CDR1 is GTSNPN, CDR2 SVGIG (reference sequence). CDR3 length equals 14 residues. The CDR3 spells CAWEQGMAGNTIYF. The CDR3 nucleotides read TGTGCCTGGGAACAGGGGATGGCGGGAAACACCATATATTTT.

This clone was recorded only once. The genes are TRBV19 and TRBJ1-5; 11 nucleotides agree with TRBD1. The CDR3 spans 15 residues. The germline V gene encodes CDR1 LNHDA and CDR2 SQIVND (reference sequence). The ends lost 4 bases at V and 4 bases at J; junction bases unmatched: 3. CDR3 bases: TGTGCCAGTAGTACAGGGGACAGGGGGAATCAGCCCCAGCATTTT. Translated, it gives CASSTGDRGNQPQHF.

The chain uses TRBV4-1 and TRBJ2-1, with D possibly TRBD2 on 6 matching bases. This CDR3 comprises 16 residues. CDR1 and CDR2 from the germline V gene are MGHRA and YSYEKL. Trimming left V 1 base short and J 0 bases short, with 10 bases between. CDR3 loop: CASSQVRGSSYNEQFF. CDR3 coding DNA: TGCGCCAGCAGCCAAGTTCGGGGGAGCTCCTACAATGAGCAGTTCTTC.

Worth noting for this clone: This sample includes further DNA sequences coding for the same CDR3. The chain carries TRBV27 and TRBJ2-3; no firm D call. In germline, CDR1 is MNHEY, CDR2 SMNVEV (reference sequence). Trimming shortened V by 3 bases and J by 6 bases, and 7 bases separated the two germline ends. The CDR3 is 12 amino acids. The CDR3 here is CASSFLGDTQYF. The CDR3 region has the DNA TGTGCCAGCAGTTTTTTGGGCGATACGCAGTATTTT.

The rearrangement uses TRBV7-2 and TRBJ1-1; D perhaps matches TRBD1 (5 bases). Trimming removed 2 bases at V and 5 bases at J, with 9 bases between. Germline CDR1 is SGHTA and CDR2 is FQGNSA. CDR3 size: 13 residues. In DNA, the CDR3 is TGTGCCAGCAGCTTACCCGGGGGGACTGAAGCTTTCTTT. Encoded protein: CASSLPGGTEAFF.

Comment on this clone: A far larger clone differs by one base, so this is likely a read error. The same CDR3 is also encoded by other DNA sequences in this sample. The chain couples TRBV27 to TRBJ2-7; possibly TRBD1 or TRBD2 for D (6 bases each). Per the germline V gene, CDR1 is MNHEY and CDR2 is SMNVEV (reference sequence). Trimming took 5 bases from V and 4 from J, leaving 9 bases between them. The length of the CDR3 is 12 residues. The CDR3 coding sequence is TGTGCCAGCAGTGAGGGGGGTTACGAGCAGTACTTC. Translation gives CASSEGGYEQYF.

This rearrangement joins TRBV27 to TRBJ1-5; D is unresolved. V was shortened by 4 bases and J by 0 bases, with 22 bases between the two germline ends. CDR1 is MNHEY, CDR2 SMNVEV, per germline (reference sequence). The CDR3 totals 19 residues. In nucleotides, the CDR3 is TGTGCCAGCAGTTCCACCCCCCTGAGGACTGATAATAGCAATCAGCCCCAGCATTTT. Protein: CASSSTPLRTDNSNQPQHF.

The chain combines TRBV7-2 with TRBJ2-7, with a tentative D call TRBD2 (6 bases). Trimming left V 5 bases short and J 0 bases short, with 23 bases between. Germline V gene data show CDR1 as SGHTA and CDR2 as FQGNSA. The CDR3 has 18 amino acids. The DNA for the CDR3 is TGTGCCAGCAGCCCCCGTCCCCAACTAGCAGATAGCTCCTACGAGCAGTACTTC. Translating gives CASSPRPQLADSSYEQYF.

The CDR3 region is CASSVDGQGNEQFF. DNA for the CDR3: TGTGCCAGCAGCGTAGACGGACAGGGAAATGAGCAGTTCTTC. The chain has TRBV9 and TRBJ2-1, with TRBD1 identical over 8 bases. V lost 0 bases, J lost 7 bases, and 3 bases stayed unmatched. From germline, CDR1 is SGDLS and CDR2 YYNGEE. The CDR3 spans 14 residues.

V is TRBV27 and J is TRBJ2-1, with 10 positions matching TRBD2. From germline, CDR1 is MNHEY and CDR2 SMNVEV (reference sequence). V dropped 7 bases and J dropped 8; count of bases not matched to a gene: 14. CDR3 length: 16 amino acids. The CDR3 DNA reads as TGTGCCAGCACCTCAGGGGCTAGCGGGAGTTCTGATGAGCAGTTCTTC. Amino acid sequence: CASTSGASGSSDEQFF.

The chain recombines TRBV4-1 with TRBJ2-1; 10 positions agree with TRBD2. The CDR3 sequence is 15 residues long. V dropped 3 bases and J dropped 7; count of bases not matched to a gene: 6. Germline lookup yields CDR1 MGHRA and CDR2 YSYEKL. DNA for the CDR3: TGCGCCAGCAGCCATTTAGCGGGAGGATTTAATGAGCAGTTCTTC. Translating it yields CASSHLAGGFNEQFF.

V is TRBV5-4 and J is TRBJ2-7, with D perhaps being TRBD1 or TRBD2 (5 bases each). The germline CDR1 and CDR2 sequences are SGHNT and YYREEE (reference sequence). This CDR3 spans 14 amino acids. V lost 4 bases and J 0 bases, leaving 11 bases between the germline ends. The CDR3 loop is CASSDGASSYEQYF. CDR3 in DNA: TGTGCCAGCAGCGACGGGGCGTCCTCCTACGAGCAGTACTTC.